This entry lists 8 T cell receptor beta chains sequenced from one sample in a study of cytomegalovirus exposure and HLA in healthy donors. PCR was performed using 60 Vbeta and 13 Jbeta primers. Assay used: immunoSEQ multiplex PCR; TCRdb lists only in-frame clones, some missing. The sample consists of about 130,000 clones, roughly 75% of them appearing once. Material for sequencing was PBMCs. These receptors all come from a female donor in good health and CMV-seronegative.

Points on this clone: One end of the junction varies from germline; a read error may be responsible. Other DNA sequences from this sample encode an identical CDR3 as well. CDR3 in amino acids: CASSYSPGGVEETQYF. The DNA for the CDR3 is TGTGCCAGCAGCTACTCGCCAGGGGGCGTCGAAGAGACCCAGTACTTC. The V call is TRBV6-5, the J call TRBJ2-5; 8 bases line up with TRBD1. This CDR3 is built from 16 residues. Per the germline V gene, CDR1 is MNHEY and CDR2 is SVGAGI.

The rearrangement links TRBV7-8 to TRBJ2-7, with TRBD2 identical over 7 bases. Germline V gene sequence: CDR1 SGHVS, CDR2 FQNEAQ. The trim removed 1 base at V and 6 bases at J, leaving 12 bases unmatched. The CDR3 loop spans 16 amino acids. CDR3 protein: CASSLVAGAGRIEQYF. In DNA form, the CDR3 reads TGTGCCAGCAGCTTAGTTGCGGGAGCTGGTCGGATCGAGCAGTACTTC.

The rearrangement joins TRBV25-1 to TRBJ1-5, with TRBD1 matching 7 bases. The V and J ends lost 4 bases and 5 bases, in that order; junction bases with no gene match: 5. CDR1 is MGHDK and CDR2 is SYGVNS in the germline V gene. The length of the CDR3 is 14 residues. The CDR3 sequence: CASSARQGDQPQHF. The CDR3 nucleotides are TGTGCCAGCAGTGCTCGGCAGGGGGATCAGCCCCAGCATTTT.

The table lists this clone with a few counts. This rearrangement joins TRBV28 to TRBJ2-1; 10 bases fit TRBD2. The germline gives CDR1 MDHEN, CDR2 SYDVKM. The CDR3 spans 15 residues. Trimming cost V 5 bases and J 7 bases; bases outside gene matches: 8. In DNA form, the CDR3 reads TGTGCCAGCAGTAGAGCGGGAGGGCCGAAAAATGAGCAGTTCTTC. Its protein product is CASSRAGGPKNEQFF.

The rearrangement links TRBV7-6 to TRBJ2-2; TRBD1 agrees at 8 bases. Germline values: CDR1 SGHVS, CDR2 FNYEAQ. CDR3 length: 16 amino acids. The J segment lost 4 bases and the V segment lost 5 bases, leaving 9 bases of the junction unmatched. The CDR3 DNA follows: TGTGCCAGCAGCCCCCGGACAGGGCCGGGCACCGGGGAGCTGTTTTTT. It specifies CASSPRTGPGTGELFF.

The chain is built from TRBV11-2 and TRBJ2-7; 7 bases fit TRBD2. The V gene end was trimmed by 5 bases and the J gene end by 0 bases; junction bases not matched to a gene: 10. The length of the CDR3 is 16 residues. Germline lookup yields CDR1 SGHAT and CDR2 FQNNGV. CDR3 residues: CASSPRGAGSSYEQYF. CDR3 sequence (DNA): TGTGCCAGCAGCCCCCGGGGAGCGGGAAGCTCCTACGAGCAGTACTTC.

This clone was counted a few times. The V call is TRBV10-3, the J call TRBJ1-2, with 7 bases lining up with TRBD1. The CDR3 has 15 amino acids. The V segment lost 3 bases and the J segment 3 bases; nucleotides outside the gene matches: 7. Per germline, CDR1 ENHRY and CDR2 SYGVKD. CDR3 bases: TGTGCCATCAGTGACTTGTTGGGGACAGACTATGGCTACACCTTC. Protein sequence: CAISDLLGTDYGYTF.

This clone was observed a few times. J is TRBJ1-2 and V is TRBV5-4; 9 positions agree with TRBD1. This CDR3 region has 15 residues. The V gene end was trimmed by 7 bases and the J gene end by 6 bases; junction bases not matched to a gene: 13. Germline V CDR1 and CDR2: SGHNT, YYREEE (reference sequence). This CDR3 is CASGTDRGVLDGYTF. CDR3 nucleotides: TGTGCCAGCGGCACGGACAGGGGAGTTCTGGATGGCTACACCTTC.